The 15 T cell receptor beta chains listed next were all sequenced from one sample in a study of blood T cells in healthy people across ages. With a J-beta primer mix and a sample-barcoded 5' primer, a second PCR ran 7 to 11 cycles. TCRdb redid the calling of the 5' RACE reads with MiXCR, one entry per CDR3 protein. The table shows some 1.5 million distinct CDR3 sequences, with approximately 42% occurring only once. Sequenced material: blood. The source of these receptors is a woman aged 18 to 35 in good health.

The chain recombines TRBV27 with TRBJ2-2; 8 positions agree with TRBD1. The germline CDR1 and CDR2 sequences are MNHEY and SMNVEV (reference sequence). CDR3 length: 15 amino acids. V shed 4 bases and J 5 bases; nucleotides not matched to a gene: 6. CDR3 sequence (DNA): TGTGCCAGCAGTTCTCAAAGACAGGGGACCGGGGAGCTGTTTTTT. Translated: CASSSQRQGTGELFF.

The chain combines TRBV6-2 or TRBV6-3 with TRBJ1-5; tentative D call: TRBD1 (5 bases). The CDR3 is 14 residues long. CDR1 is MNHEY and CDR2 is SVGEGT in the germline V gene. Trimming took 8 bases from V and 0 from J, leaving 11 bases between them. CDR3 in amino acids: CASVDTYSNQPQHF. Here the CDR3 DNA reads TGTGCCAGCGTGGACACCTATAGCAATCAGCCCCAGCATTTT.

The genes are TRBV9 and TRBJ2-3, with 8 bases fitting TRBD2. This CDR3 has 15 residues. In germline, CDR1 is SGDLS, CDR2 YYNGEE. V trimming: 3 bases; J trimming: 3 bases; junction bases outside the gene matches: 6. The CDR3: CASSAGGGATDTQYF. The CDR3 nucleotides read TGTGCCAGCAGCGCGGGGGGGGGAGCAACAGATACGCAGTATTTT.

J is TRBJ2-3 and V is TRBV11-3; unclear D gene. The germline V and J ends were trimmed by 1 base and 2 bases, with 10 bases remaining between them. The CDR3 spans 15 residues. Looked up from germline, CDR1 is SGHNT and CDR2 is YENEEA. In DNA, the CDR3 is TGTGCCAGCAGCTTAGGGCGGCGCACCACAGATACGCAGTATTTT. This translates into CASSLGRRTTDTQYF.

V usage is TRBV7-2 and J usage is TRBJ2-6, with D hard to call. CDR1 and CDR2 (germline): SGHTA, FQGNSA. Trimming shortened V by 3 bases and J by 4 bases, and 10 bases separated the two germline ends. This CDR3 contains 15 residues. The CDR3 sequence is CASSFSLSGANVLTF. CDR3 DNA sequence: TGTGCCAGCAGCTTTTCCCTCAGCGGGGCCAACGTCCTGACTTTC.

About this clonotype itself: One base away lies a much larger clone, so this may be a sequencing read error. This chain uses TRBV29-1 with TRBJ2-1; a weak D match, TRBD1 (5 bases). This CDR3 comprises 15 residues. V was pared by 6 bases and J by 2 bases, with 17 bases between. CDR1 is SQVTM and CDR2 is ANQGSEA in the germline V gene. CDR3 bases: TGCAGCGTCCCGGCGGCAGGGCCTCCCTACAATGAGCAGTTCTTC. It is translated as CSVPAAGPPYNEQFF.

This clonotype was seen a few times. The genes are TRBV28 and TRBJ2-1, with D uncertain. Looked up from germline, CDR1 is MDHEN and CDR2 is SYDVKM. The CDR3 is 16 amino acids. Trimming stripped 4 bases from V and 0 bases from J, with 13 bases between. CDR3 coding DNA: TGTGCCAGCAGTTCCCCCCCCCGAAGCTCCTACAATGAGCAGTTCTTC. Translated: CASSSPPRSSYNEQFF.

The table lists this clonotype with a few counts. The junction departs from the called germline gene at one end, perhaps through a read error. The V call is TRBV20-1, the J call TRBJ1-2; D unclear. This CDR3 contains 13 residues. CDR1 and CDR2 (germline): DFQATT, SNEGSKA (reference sequence). The CDR3 region is CSARGSNLYGYTF. DNA of the CDR3: TGCAGTGCCAGAGGCAGCAACCTCTATGGCTACACCTTC.

V is TRBV12-3 or TRBV12-4 and J is TRBJ2-7; D is uncertain. The V end was cut by 2 bases, the J end by 3 bases, with 17 bases between. The CDR3 contains 16 residues. This CDR3 is CASSLSSSKAVYEQYF. DNA for the CDR3: TGTGCCAGCAGTTTAAGCAGCTCGAAAGCTGTCTACGAGCAGTACTTC.

Details on this clonotype: Being one base from a much bigger clone, this may be a read error. V gene TRBV2 combines with J gene TRBJ2-7, with unresolved D. Germline V CDR1 and CDR2: SNHLY, FYNNEI. V was pared by 3 bases and J by 2 bases, with 8 bases between. The CDR3 consists of 13 residues. The CDR3: CASSEGKAYEQYF. The CDR3 DNA is TGTGCCAGCAGTGAGGGGAAGGCCTACGAGCAGTACTTC.

In nucleotides, the CDR3 is TGTGCCAGCAGCTTAGGACAGAAGTGCCGCTACACCTTC. It translates to CASSLGQKCRYTF. The V gene is TRBV11-2, the J gene TRBJ1-2, with D maybe TRBD1 (5 bases). Per germline, CDR1 SGHAT and CDR2 FQNNGV. The CDR3 is made up of 13 amino acids. V shed 1 base and J shed 9 bases, with 12 bases lying between them.

This clonotype was counted between two and nine times. The chain employs TRBV5-1 and TRBJ1-2; D ambiguous. CDR1 and CDR2 from the germline V gene are SGHRS and YFSETQ. The CDR3 has 14 amino acids. V lost 0 bases and J lost 2, with 8 bases in between. The CDR3 region is CASSLAGHNYGYTF. CDR3 coding DNA: TGCGCCAGCAGCTTGGCCGGTCACAACTATGGCTACACCTTC.

The chain carries TRBV27 and TRBJ1-6; D uncertain. The CDR3 has 14 amino acids. Germline V gene data show CDR1 as MNHEY and CDR2 as SMNVEV (reference sequence). V dropped 3 bases and J dropped 5 bases, with 8 bases sitting between them. The CDR3 is CASSFLSHNSPLHF. Here the CDR3 DNA reads TGTGCCAGCAGTTTCTTATCCCATAATTCACCCCTCCACTTT.

The CDR3 DNA reads as TGTGCCAGCAGTGAGACCCTAGGGTCCTACGAGCAGTACTTC. It codes for CASSETLGSYEQYF. The V and J genes are TRBV25-1 and TRBJ2-7, with no clear D. Germline V gene data show CDR1 as MGHDK and CDR2 as SYGVNS. The CDR3 loop spans 14 amino acids. Trimming pared 3 bases from V and 1 base from J, leaving 10 bases between.

The sample holds a few counts of this clonotype. The chain has TRBV9 and TRBJ2-1; 11 bases fit TRBD1. TRBJ2-7 matches the DNA end more closely, so the J call is doubtful. Germline V gene sequence: CDR1 SGDLS, CDR2 YYNGEE. This CDR3 comprises 17 residues. The CDR3 coding sequence is TGTGCCAGCAGCCCAAGAGGGGGACAGGGGGTTGACAATGAGCAGTACTTC. Residues: CASSPRGGQGVDNEQYF.